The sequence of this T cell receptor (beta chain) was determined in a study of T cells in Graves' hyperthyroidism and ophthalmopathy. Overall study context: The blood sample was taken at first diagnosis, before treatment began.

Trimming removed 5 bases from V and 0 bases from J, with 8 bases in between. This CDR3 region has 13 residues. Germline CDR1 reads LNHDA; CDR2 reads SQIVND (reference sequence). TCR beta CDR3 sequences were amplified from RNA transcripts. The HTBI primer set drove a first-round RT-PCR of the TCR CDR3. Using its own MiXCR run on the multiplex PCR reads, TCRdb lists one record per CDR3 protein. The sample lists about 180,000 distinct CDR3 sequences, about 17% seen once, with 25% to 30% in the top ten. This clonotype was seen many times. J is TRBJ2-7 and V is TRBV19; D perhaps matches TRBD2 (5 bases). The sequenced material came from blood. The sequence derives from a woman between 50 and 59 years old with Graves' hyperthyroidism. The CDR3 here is CASSPGFSYEQYF. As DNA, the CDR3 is TGTGCCAGTAGTCCGGGATTCTCCTACGAGCAGTACTTC.